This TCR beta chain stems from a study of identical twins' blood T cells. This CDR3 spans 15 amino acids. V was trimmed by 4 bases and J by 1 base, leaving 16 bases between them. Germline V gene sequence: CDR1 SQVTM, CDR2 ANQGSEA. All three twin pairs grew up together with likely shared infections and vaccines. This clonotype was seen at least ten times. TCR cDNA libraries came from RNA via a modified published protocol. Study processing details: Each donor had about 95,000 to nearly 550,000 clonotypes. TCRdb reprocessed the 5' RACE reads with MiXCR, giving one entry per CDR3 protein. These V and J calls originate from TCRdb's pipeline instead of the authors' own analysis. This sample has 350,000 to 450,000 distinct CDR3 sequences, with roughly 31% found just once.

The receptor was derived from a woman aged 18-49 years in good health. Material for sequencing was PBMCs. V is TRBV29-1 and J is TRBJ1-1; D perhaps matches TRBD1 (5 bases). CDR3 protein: CSVGDPWTRNTEAFF. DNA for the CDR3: TGCAGCGTTGGGGACCCCTGGACTAGGAACACTGAAGCTTTCTTT.